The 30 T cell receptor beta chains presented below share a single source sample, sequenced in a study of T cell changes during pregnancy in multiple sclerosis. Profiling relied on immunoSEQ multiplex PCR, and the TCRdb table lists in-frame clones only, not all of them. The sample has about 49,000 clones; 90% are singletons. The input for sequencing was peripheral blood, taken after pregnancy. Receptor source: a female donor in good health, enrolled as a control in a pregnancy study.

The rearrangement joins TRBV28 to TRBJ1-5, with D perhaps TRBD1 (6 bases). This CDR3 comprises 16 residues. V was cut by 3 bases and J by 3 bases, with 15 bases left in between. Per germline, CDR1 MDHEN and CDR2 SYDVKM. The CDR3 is CASSFATGDFNQPQHF. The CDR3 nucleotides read TGTGCCAGCAGTTTTGCGACAGGAGACTTCAATCAGCCCCAGCATTTT.

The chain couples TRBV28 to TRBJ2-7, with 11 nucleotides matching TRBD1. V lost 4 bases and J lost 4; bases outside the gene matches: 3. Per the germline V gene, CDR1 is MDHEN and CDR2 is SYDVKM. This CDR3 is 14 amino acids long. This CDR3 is CASSSRDRGYEQYF. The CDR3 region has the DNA TGTGCCAGCAGTTCCCGGGACAGGGGGTACGAGCAGTACTTC.

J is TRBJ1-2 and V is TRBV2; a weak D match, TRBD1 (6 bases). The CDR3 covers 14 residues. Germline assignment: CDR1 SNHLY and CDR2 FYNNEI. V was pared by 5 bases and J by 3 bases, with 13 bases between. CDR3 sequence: CASSPGPGDYGYTF. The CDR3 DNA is TGTGCCAGCAGTCCAGGCCCAGGGGACTATGGCTACACCTTC.

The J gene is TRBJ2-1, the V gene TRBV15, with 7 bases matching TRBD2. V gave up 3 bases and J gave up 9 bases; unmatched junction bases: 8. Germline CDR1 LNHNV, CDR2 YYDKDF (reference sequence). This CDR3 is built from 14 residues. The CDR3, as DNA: TGTGCCACCAGCAGGGGGGGGAGGGCCGTTGAGCAGTTCTTC. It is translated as CATSRGGRAVEQFF. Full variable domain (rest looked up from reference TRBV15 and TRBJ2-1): DAMVIQNPRYQVTQFGKPVTLSCSQTLNHNVMYWYQQKSSQAPKLLFHYYDKDFNNEADTPDNFQSRRPNTSFCFLDIRSPGLGDTAMYLCATSRGGRAVEQFFGPGTRLTVL.

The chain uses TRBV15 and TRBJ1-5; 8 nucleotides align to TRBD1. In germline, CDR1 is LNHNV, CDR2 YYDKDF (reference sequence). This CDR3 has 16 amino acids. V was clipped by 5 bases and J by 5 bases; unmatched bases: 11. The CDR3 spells CATSGDRGKSYQPQHF. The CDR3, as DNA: TGTGCCACCAGCGGCGACAGGGGTAAGAGTTATCAGCCCCAGCATTTT. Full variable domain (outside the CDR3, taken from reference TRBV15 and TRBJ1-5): DAMVIQNPRYQVTQFGKPVTLSCSQTLNHNVMYWYQQKSSQAPKLLFHYYDKDFNNEADTPDNFQSRRPNTSFCFLDIRSPGLGDTAMYLCATSGDRGKSYQPQHFGDGTRLSIL.

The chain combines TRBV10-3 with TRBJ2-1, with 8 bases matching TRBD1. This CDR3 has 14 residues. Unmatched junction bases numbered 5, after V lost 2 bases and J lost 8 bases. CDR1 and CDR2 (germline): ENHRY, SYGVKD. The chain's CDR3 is CAISEPTGVDEQFF. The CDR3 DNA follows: TGTGCCATCAGTGAGCCGACAGGGGTGGATGAGCAGTTCTTC.

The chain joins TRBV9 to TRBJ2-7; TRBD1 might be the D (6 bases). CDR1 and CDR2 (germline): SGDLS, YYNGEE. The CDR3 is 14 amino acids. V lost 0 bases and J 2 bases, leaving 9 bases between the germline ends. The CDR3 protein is CASSVVDRPYEQYF. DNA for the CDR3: TGTGCCAGCAGCGTAGTGGACAGACCCTACGAGCAGTACTTC.

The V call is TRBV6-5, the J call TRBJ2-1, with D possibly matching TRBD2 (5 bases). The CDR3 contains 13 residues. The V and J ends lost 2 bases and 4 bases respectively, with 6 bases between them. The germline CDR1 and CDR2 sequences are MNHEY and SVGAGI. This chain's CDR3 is CASSYKRYNEQFF. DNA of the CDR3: TGTGCCAGCAGTTACAAGCGGTACAATGAGCAGTTCTTC.

CDR3 bases: TGTGCCAGCAGTGAGGAGCGGGGCACAGATACGCAGTATTTT. Its protein product is CASSEERGTDTQYF. The chain has TRBV6-4 and TRBJ2-3; D possibly corresponds to TRBD2 (6 bases). This CDR3 is 14 amino acids long. V shed 3 bases and J shed 1 base, with 8 bases lying between them. Germline V gene sequence: CDR1 MRHNA, CDR2 SNTAGT.

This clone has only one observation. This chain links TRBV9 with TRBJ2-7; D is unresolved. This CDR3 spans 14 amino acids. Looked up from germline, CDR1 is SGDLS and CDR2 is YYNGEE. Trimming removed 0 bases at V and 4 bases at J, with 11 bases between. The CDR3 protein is CASSVEPTLYEQYF. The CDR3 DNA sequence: TGTGCCAGCAGCGTAGAACCCACATTATACGAGCAGTACTTC.

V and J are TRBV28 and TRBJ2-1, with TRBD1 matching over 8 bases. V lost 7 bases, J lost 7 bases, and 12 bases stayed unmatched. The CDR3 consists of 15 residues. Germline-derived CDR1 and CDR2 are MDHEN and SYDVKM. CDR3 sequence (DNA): TGTGCCAGCACCATCACGGACAGGGAAGGAAATGAGCAGTTCTTC. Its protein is CASTITDREGNEQFF.

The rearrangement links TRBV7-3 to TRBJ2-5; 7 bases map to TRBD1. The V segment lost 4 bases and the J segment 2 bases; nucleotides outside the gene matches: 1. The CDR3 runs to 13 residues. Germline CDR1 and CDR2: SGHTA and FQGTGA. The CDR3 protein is CASSWGQQETQYF. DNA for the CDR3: TGTGCCAGCAGCTGGGGACAGCAAGAGACCCAGTACTTC.

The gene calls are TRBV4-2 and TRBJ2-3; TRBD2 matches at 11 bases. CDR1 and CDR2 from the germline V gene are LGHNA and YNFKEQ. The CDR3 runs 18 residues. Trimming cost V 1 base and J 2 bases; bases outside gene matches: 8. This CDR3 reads CASSQGVATSGVTDTQYF. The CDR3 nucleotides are TGTGCCAGCAGCCAAGGAGTGGCGACTAGCGGGGTCACAGATACGCAGTATTTT.

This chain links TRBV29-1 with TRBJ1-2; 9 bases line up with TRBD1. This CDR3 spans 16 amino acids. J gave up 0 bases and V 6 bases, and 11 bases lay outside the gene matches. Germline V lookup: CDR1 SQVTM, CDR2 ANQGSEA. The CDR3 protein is CSVPIRDRDTNYGYTF. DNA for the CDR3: TGCAGCGTCCCAATAAGGGACAGGGATACTAACTATGGCTACACCTTC.

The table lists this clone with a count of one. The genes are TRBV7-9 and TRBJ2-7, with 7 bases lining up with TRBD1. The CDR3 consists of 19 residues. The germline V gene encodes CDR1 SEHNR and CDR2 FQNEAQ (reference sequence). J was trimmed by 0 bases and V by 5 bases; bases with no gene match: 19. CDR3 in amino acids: CASSHGAGTVPWGSYEQYF. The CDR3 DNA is TGTGCCAGCAGCCATGGGGCTGGGACAGTTCCCTGGGGCTCCTACGAGCAGTACTTC.

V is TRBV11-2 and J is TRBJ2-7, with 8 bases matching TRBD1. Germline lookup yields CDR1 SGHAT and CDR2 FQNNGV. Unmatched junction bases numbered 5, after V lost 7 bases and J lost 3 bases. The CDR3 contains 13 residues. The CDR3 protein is CASTETGDYEQYF. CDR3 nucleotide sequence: TGTGCCAGCACCGAGACAGGGGACTACGAGCAGTACTTC. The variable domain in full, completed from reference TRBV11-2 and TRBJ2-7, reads EAGVAQSPRYKIIEKRQSVAFWCNPISGHATLYWYQQILGQGPKLLIQFQNNGVVDDSQLPKDRFSAERLKGVDSTLKIQPAKLEDSAVYLCASTETGDYEQYFGPGTRLTVT.

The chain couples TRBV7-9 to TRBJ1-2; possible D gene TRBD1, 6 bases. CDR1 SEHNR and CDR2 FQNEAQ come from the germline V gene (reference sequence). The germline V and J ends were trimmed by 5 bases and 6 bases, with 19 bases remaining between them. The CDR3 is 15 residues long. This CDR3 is CASSRRGAGLDGYTF. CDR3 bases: TGTGCCAGCAGCCGACGGGGGGCGGGGCTCGATGGCTACACCTTC.

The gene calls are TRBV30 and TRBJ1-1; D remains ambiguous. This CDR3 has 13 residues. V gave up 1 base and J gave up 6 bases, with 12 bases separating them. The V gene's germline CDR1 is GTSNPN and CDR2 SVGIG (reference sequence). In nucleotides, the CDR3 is TGTGCCTGGAGTGCCCCCGGGGTGGCTGAAGCTTTCTTT. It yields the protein CAWSAPGVAEAFF.

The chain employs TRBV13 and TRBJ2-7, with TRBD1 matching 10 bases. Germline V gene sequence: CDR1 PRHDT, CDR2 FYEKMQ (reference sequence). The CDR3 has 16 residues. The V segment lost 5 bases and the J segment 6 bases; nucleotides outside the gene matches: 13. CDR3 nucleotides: TGTGCCAGCAGCCCCGCTCTCGGGACAGGGGTGTTCGAGCAGTACTTC. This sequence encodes CASSPALGTGVFEQYF.

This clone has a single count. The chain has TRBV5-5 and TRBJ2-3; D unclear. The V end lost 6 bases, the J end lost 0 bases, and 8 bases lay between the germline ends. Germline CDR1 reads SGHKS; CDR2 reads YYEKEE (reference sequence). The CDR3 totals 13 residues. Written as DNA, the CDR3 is TGTGCCAGCAAGCAATCTAGCACAGATACGCAGTATTTT. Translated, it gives CASKQSSTDTQYF.

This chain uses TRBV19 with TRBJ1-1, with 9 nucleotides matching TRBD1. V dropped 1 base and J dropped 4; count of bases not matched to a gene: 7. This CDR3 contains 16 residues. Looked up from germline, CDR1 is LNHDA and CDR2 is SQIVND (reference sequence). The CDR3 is CASSIATGGAATEAFF. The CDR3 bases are TGTGCCAGTAGTATAGCTACAGGGGGCGCGGCCACTGAAGCTTTCTTT.

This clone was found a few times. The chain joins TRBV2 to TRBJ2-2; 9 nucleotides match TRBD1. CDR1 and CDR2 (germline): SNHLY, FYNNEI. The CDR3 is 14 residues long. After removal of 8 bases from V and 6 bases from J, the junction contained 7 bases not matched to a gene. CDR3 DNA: TGTGCCAGCTACGGACAGGGGAAATCCGGGGAGCTGTTTTTT. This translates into CASYGQGKSGELFF.

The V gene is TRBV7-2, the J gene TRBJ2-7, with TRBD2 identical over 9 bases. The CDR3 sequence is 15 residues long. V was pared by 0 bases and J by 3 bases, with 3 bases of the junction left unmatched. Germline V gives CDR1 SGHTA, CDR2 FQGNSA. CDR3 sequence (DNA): TGTGCCAGCAGCTTAGCCCAGCGGGGGGACTACGAGCAGTACTTC. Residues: CASSLAQRGDYEQYF.

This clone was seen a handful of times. The CDR3 region is CASSPNPQGEAFF. For the CDR3, the DNA is TGTGCCAGCAGCCCTAACCCGCAGGGTGAAGCTTTCTTT. The chain carries TRBV5-5 and TRBJ1-1; the D gene is possibly TRBD1 (5 bases). The V end lost 4 bases, the J end lost 7 bases, and 14 bases lay between the germline ends. The CDR3 runs to 13 residues. The germline V gene encodes CDR1 SGHKS and CDR2 YYEKEE (reference sequence).

The CDR3 sequence is CASSPIAGQETQYF. CDR3 sequence (DNA): TGTGCCAGCAGCCCCATAGCGGGGCAAGAGACCCAGTACTTC. The chain recombines TRBV5-4 with TRBJ2-5, with 8 bases matching TRBD2. This CDR3 has 14 amino acids. Germline trimming cut 4 bases from V and 2 bases from J; bases unmatched to any gene: 4. Germline loops: CDR1 SGHNT, CDR2 YYREEE (reference sequence). The entire variable domain, with the rest obtained from reference TRBV5-4 and TRBJ2-5, is as follows: ETGVTQSPTHLIKTRGQQVTLRCSSQSGHNTVSWYQQALGQGPQFIFQYYREEENGRGNFPPRFSGLQFPNYSSELNVNALELDDSALYLCASSPIAGQETQYFGPGTRLLVL.

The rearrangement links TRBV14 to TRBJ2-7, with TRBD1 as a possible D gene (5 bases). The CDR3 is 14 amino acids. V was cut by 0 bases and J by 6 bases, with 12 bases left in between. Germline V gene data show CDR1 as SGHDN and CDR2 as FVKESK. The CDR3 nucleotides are TGTGCCAGCAGCCAAGATCCCCCCCAGGGCGAGCAGTACTTC. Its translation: CASSQDPPQGEQYF.

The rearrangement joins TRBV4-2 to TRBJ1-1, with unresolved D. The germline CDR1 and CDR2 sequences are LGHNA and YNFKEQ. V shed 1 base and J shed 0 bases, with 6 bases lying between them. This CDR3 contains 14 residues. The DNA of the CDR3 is TGTGCCAGCAGCCAAGCTGGGCTGAACACTGAAGCTTTCTTT. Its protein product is CASSQAGLNTEAFF.

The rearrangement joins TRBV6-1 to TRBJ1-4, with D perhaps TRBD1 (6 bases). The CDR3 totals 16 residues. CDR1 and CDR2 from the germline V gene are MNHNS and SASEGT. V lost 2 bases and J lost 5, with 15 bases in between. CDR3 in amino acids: CASSEPGTQRNEKLFF. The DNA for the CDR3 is TGTGCCAGCAGTGAACCGGGGACACAGCGGAATGAAAAACTGTTTTTT.

The CDR3 here is CASSIGGARGELFF. CDR3 bases: TGTGCCAGTAGTATTGGGGGGGCTCGAGGGGAGCTGTTTTTT. The J gene is TRBJ2-2, the V gene TRBV19; maybe TRBD2 (7 bases). V was pared by 3 bases and J by 8 bases, with 13 bases between. Germline V lookup: CDR1 LNHDA, CDR2 SQIVND (reference sequence). The CDR3 spans 14 residues.

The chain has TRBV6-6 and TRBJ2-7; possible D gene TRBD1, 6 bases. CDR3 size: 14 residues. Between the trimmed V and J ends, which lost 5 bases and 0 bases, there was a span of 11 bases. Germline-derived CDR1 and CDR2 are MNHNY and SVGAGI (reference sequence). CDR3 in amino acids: CASSHQDSSYEQYF. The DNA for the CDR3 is TGTGCCAGCAGTCATCAGGACAGCTCCTACGAGCAGTACTTC.